The clone carrying this TCR beta chain was recorded once. Repertoires were generated with immunoSEQ multiplex PCR, while TCRdb's copy carries only in-frame clones and drops some. Found here are roughly 180,000 clones, 87% of them singletons; the top ten hold 2.5% to 3%. The sample originates from a study of T cell responses to AZD1222 COVID-19 vaccine. Trimming cost V 1 base and J 4 bases; bases outside gene matches: 7. Germline CDR1 is SGHVS and CDR2 is FNYEAQ. This CDR3 has 15 residues. This TCR was recovered from an adult in good health. The gene calls are TRBV7-6 and TRBJ2-7, with 7 bases identical to TRBD1. This specimen consisted of peripheral blood, obtained on day 0 of MenACWY control vaccination. Here the CDR3 DNA reads TGTGCCAGCAGCTTAGACACAGGGGTGATGTACGAGCAGTACTTC. This codes for CASSLDTGVMYEQYF. The variable domain in full, with the rest retrieved from reference TRBV7-6 and TRBJ2-7, is GAGVSQSPRYKVTKRGQDVALRCDPISGHVSLYWYRQALGQGPEFLTYFNYEAQQDKSGLPNDRFSAERPEGSISTLTIQRTEQRDSAMYRCASSLDTGVMYEQYFGPGTRLTVT.